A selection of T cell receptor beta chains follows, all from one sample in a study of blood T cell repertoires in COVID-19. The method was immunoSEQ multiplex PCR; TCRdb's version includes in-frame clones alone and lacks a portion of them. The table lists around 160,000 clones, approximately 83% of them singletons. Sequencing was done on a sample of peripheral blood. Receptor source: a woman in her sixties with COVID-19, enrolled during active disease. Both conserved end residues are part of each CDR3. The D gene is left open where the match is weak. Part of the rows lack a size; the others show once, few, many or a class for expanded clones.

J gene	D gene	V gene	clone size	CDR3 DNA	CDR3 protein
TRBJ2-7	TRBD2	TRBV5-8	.	TGTGCCAGCAGCTTGATCGTAGTGAGCGGGGGTGTGCAGTACTTC	CASSLIVVSGGVQYF
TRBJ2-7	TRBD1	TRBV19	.	TGTGCCAGTAGGGGACAGAGCTACGAGCAGTACTTC	CASRGQSYEQYF
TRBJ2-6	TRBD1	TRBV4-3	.	TGCGCCAGCAGCCCTCGGACAGGGTCCCTCTCTGGGGCCAACGTCCTGACTTTC	CASSPRTGSLSGANVLTF
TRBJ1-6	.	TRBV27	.	TGTGCCAGCAGTTTTTACACAGGGCACTCACCCCTCCACTTT	CASSFYTGHSPLHF
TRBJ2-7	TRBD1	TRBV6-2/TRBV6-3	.	TGTGCCAGCAGTAAGGGGAGTGGACAGGGCCTTTCGAAGCAGTACTTC	CASSKGSGQGLSKQYF
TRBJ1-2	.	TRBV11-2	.	TGTGCCAGCAGTTCCCTGGTAAGGGGCCGACACAACTATGGCTACACCTTC	CASSSLVRGRHNYGYTF
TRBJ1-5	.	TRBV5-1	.	TGCGCCAGCAGCCCGGAGGGAATGAATCAGCCCCAGCATTTT	CASSPEGMNQPQHF
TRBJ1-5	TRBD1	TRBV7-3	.	TGTGCCAGCAGCCAAGAACAGACCCCGGACAGGGGGCGGGTGCATAGCAATCAGCCCCAGCATTTT	CASSQEQTPDRGRVHSNQPQHF
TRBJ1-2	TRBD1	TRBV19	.	TGTGCCAGTAGTATTGGGACAGGGAGAGGCTACACCTTC	CASSIGTGRGYTF
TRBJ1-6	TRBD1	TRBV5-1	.	TGCGCCAGCAGCCGTAGATCCGGGACAGGAAAAGGAGATAATTCACCCCTCCACTTT	CASSRRSGTGKGDNSPLHF
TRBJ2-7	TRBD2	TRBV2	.	TGTGCCAGCAGCCTGAGCGGGGGCTCTACCTACGAGCAGTACTTC	CASSLSGGSTYEQYF
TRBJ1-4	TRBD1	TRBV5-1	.	TGCGCCAGCAGCTTGAATGGCAGGGACAGGGAAAAACTGTTTTTT	CASSLNGRDREKLFF
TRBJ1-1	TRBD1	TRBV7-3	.	TGTGCCAGCAGCCCCAGGACAGGGGGCCTCCCGGGTTTAACTGAAGCTTTCTTT	CASSPRTGGLPGLTEAFF
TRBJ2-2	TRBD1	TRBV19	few	TGTGCCAGTACCGACAGGGAGAACACCGGGGAGCTGTTTTTT	CASTDRENTGELFF
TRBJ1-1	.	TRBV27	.	TGTGCCCCCCCGGGAGGGTCCACTGAAGCTTTCTTT	CAPPGGSTEAFF
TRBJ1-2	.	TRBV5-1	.	TGCGCCAGCAGCTTCACTCCAGGGATTTATGGCTACACCTTC	CASSFTPGIYGYTF
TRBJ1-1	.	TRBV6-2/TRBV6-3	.	TGTGCCAGCAGCCGTGGGTTTGAGGGTTCTGAAGCTTTCTTT	CASSRGFEGSEAFF
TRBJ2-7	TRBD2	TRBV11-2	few	TGTGCCAGCAGCTTAGATAGCGGGGGGGACTACGAGCAGTACTTC	CASSLDSGGDYEQYF
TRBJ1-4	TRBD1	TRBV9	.	TGTGCCAGCAGCACCCCGGGACAGGGGAGCGAAAAACTGTTTTTT	CASSTPGQGSEKLFF
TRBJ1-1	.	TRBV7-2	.	TGTGCCAGCAGCTTAGAGGGAGGGGGGTACACTGAAGCTTTCTTT	CASSLEGGGYTEAFF
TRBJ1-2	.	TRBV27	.	TGTGCCAGCAGTTCAAGAGGCTATGGCTACACCTTC	CASSSRGYGYTF
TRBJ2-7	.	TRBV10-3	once	TGTGCCATCAGTGAGCCAACGTTGAGTTACGAGCAGTACTTC	CAISEPTLSYEQYF
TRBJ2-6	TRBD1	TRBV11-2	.	TGTGCCAGCAGCTTAGGACAGGGAATCTCTGACGGGGCCAACGTCCTGACTTTC	CASSLGQGISDGANVLTF
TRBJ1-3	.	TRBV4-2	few	TGTGCCAGCAGCCAAGATCGGTACTCTGGAAACACCATATATTTT	CASSQDRYSGNTIYF
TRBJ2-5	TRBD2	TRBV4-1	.	TGCGCCAGCAGCCAACCACTAGCGGGGGGGGAGGAGACCCAGTACTTC	CASSQPLAGGEETQYF
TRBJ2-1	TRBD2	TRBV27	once	TGTGCCAGCAGTTCCGGGACTAGCGTTTGGAATGAGCAGTTCTTC	CASSSGTSVWNEQFF
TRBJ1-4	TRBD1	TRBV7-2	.	TGTGCCAGCAGCCCCTGGGACAGGGAATCTGAAAAACTGTTTTTT	CASSPWDRESEKLFF
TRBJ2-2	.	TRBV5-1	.	TGCGCCAGCAGCGTCGGACAGCCTAACACCGGGGAGCTGTTTTTT	CASSVGQPNTGELFF
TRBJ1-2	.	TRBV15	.	TGTGCCACCAGCAGTGAGCCGGGGGAGAACTATGGCTACACCTTC	CATSSEPGENYGYTF
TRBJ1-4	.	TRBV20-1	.	TGCAGTGCCTACAGGGATGAAAAACTGTTTTTT	CSAYRDEKLFF
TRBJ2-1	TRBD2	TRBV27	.	TGTGCCAGCAGTTTACTGGCTAGCGGGGGGGGCAGTGAGCAGTTCTTC	CASSLLASGGGSEQFF
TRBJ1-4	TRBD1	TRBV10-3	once	TGTGCCATCAGTGACCCTCCTGGACAGGGCGAGGATGAAAAACTGTTTTTT	CAISDPPGQGEDEKLFF
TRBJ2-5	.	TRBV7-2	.	TGTGCCAGCAGCTACTCTGAAGCTCAAGAGACCCAGTACTTC	CASSYSEAQETQYF
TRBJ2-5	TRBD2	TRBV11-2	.	TGTGCCAGCAGCTCGCGACAAAGGACTAGCGGAGAGACCCAGTACTTC	CASSSRQRTSGETQYF
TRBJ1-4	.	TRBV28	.	TGTGCCAGCAGACCCACAGGGAGTAATGAAAAACTGTTTTTT	CASRPTGSNEKLFF
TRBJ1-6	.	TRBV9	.	TGTGCCAGCAGCGTAGGCCCAGGCGACCATTCACCCCTCCACTTT	CASSVGPGDHSPLHF
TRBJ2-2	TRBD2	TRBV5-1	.	TGCGCCAGCAGCTCGGCGACTAGCGCCGGGGAGCTGTTTTTT	CASSSATSAGELFF
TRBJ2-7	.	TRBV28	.	TGTGCCAGCAGTTTACTTGACAGGTACGAGCAGTACTTC	CASSLLDRYEQYF
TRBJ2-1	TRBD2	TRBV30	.	TGTGCCTGGAGTGTTGGCGGGGGCTCCTACAATGAGCAGTTCTTC	CAWSVGGGSYNEQFF
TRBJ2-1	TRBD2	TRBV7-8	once	TGTGCCAGCAGCTTAAGGAAGAGGACTAGCACTGTCTTACCCTACAATGAGCAGTTCTTC	CASSLRKRTSTVLPYNEQFF
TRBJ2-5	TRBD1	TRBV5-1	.	TGCGCCAGCAGCTTACTAGGGACAGGTACCGTGGGGGAGACCCAGTACTTC	CASSLLGTGTVGETQYF
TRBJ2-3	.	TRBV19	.	TGTGCCAGCGGGGGTCGGCGGGATACGCAGTATTTT	CASGGRRDTQYF
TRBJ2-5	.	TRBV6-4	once	TGTGCCAGCAGTGGGAGAACAGGGGAGACCCAGTACTTC	CASSGRTGETQYF
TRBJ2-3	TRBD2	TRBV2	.	TGTGCCAGCAGTGGAGACCGGGGGGGCTTTTGGGATACGCAGTATTTT	CASSGDRGGFWDTQYF
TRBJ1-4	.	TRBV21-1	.	TGTGCCAGCACCCCCCCGAAGGGCAGGGGACATCCTAATGAAAAACTGTTTTTT	CASTPPKGRGHPNEKLFF
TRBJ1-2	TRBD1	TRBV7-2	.	TGTGCCAGCGGAATGGGACAGGGGGCGAATGGCTACACCTTC	CASGMGQGANGYTF
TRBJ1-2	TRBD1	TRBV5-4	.	TGTGCCAGCAGCGGACGCCCGGGACAGCCGGAAATGATCTATGGCTACACCTTC	CASSGRPGQPEMIYGYTF
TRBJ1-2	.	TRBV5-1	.	TGCGCCAGCAGCCCCGGGTCTAGCTATGGCTACACCTTC	CASSPGSSYGYTF
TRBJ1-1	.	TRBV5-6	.	TGTGCCAGCAGCTTGATGCACATGAACACTGAAGCTTTCTTT	CASSLMHMNTEAFF
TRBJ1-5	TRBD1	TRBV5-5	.	TGTGCCAGCAGCAGGGACAGGGAGAATCAGCCCCAGCATTTT	CASSRDRENQPQHF
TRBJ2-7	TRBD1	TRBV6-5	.	TGTGCCAGCGGGGACGGGACAGGGCCGCTTCTTTTC	CASGDGTGPLLF
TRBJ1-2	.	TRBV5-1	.	TGCGCCAGCAGCTTGACCAGGGAAATCTATGGCTACACCTTC	CASSLTREIYGYTF
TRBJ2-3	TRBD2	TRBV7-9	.	TGTGCCAGCAGAACAACTAGCGGGGGGTTGACAGATACGCAGTATTTT	CASRTTSGGLTDTQYF
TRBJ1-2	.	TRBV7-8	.	TGTGCCAGCAGCTTAGCCCAGGGGTCCCACACCTTC	CASSLAQGSHTF
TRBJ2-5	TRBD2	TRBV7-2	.	TGTGCCAGCAGCTTTCGGCGGGGGAGGGCACAAGAGACCCAGTACTTC	CASSFRRGRAQETQYF
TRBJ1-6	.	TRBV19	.	TGTGCCAGTAGTCCCGCCGGCGGGTCACCCCTCCACTTT	CASSPAGGSPLHF
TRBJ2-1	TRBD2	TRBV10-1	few	TGCGCCAGCAGTGAACTAGCGGGTTCCTACAATGAGCAGTTCTTC	CASSELAGSYNEQFF
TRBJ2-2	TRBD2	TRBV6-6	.	TGTGCCAGCAGTTTTGGACTAGCGGGGGCCGGGGAGCTGTTTTTT	CASSFGLAGAGELFF